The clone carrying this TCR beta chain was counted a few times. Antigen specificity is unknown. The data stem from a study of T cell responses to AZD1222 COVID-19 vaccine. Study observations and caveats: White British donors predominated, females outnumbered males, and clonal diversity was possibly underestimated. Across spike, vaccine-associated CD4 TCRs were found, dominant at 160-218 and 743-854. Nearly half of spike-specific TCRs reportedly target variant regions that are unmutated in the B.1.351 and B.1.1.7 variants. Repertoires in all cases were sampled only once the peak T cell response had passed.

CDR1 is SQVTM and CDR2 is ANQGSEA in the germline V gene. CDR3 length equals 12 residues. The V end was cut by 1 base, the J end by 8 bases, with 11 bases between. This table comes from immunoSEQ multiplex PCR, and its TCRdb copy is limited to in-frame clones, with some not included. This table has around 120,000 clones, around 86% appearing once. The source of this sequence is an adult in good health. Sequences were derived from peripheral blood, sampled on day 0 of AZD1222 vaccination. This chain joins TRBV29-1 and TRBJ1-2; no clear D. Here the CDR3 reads CSVEGQRQGYTF. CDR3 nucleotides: TGCAGCGTTGAAGGTCAGCGGCAAGGCTACACCTTC.